This TCR beta chain was obtained from a study of patients and donors after allogeneic stem cell transplantation (dated by TCRdb to about 2020). Libraries were built with RT-PCR. Instrument on record: NextSeq 550. TCRdb reran the public reads through fastp at Q25 and MiXCR, keeping productive beta chains. A single entry per CDR3 protein holds the most common genes and DNA from its merged rows. The sample records around 90,000 distinct CDR3 sequences, about 48% of which are singletons. Under 70% of the sample belongs to the ten largest clones. This clonotype was picked up a small number of times. Its antigen remains unidentified. Base qualities were left out, and no much larger clone turns up one base away. Specimen: blood, either unsorted or a sorted T cell fraction (not recorded which). The receptor was derived from a human donor who was either an allogeneic HSCT recipient or a stem cell or donor lymphocyte infusion donor (not recorded which). It is not recorded whose cells these are; they may come from a transplant donor.

The DNA sequence is TGTGCCAGCAGCTTAGTCCTGAACTTGGAAAACACCATATATTTT. The translation is CASSLVLNLENTIYF. In this chain, TRBV7-2 is recombined with TRBJ1-3, with the D gene uncertain. CDR1 SGHTA and CDR2 FQGNSA were looked up in the germline V gene. At the junction V is shortened by 1 base and J by 6 bases, with 13 bases in between. The CDR3 goes from the cysteine to the phenylalanine over 15 residues. Only the CDR3 region is kept as DNA, spanning 45 bases read in frame from base 1.